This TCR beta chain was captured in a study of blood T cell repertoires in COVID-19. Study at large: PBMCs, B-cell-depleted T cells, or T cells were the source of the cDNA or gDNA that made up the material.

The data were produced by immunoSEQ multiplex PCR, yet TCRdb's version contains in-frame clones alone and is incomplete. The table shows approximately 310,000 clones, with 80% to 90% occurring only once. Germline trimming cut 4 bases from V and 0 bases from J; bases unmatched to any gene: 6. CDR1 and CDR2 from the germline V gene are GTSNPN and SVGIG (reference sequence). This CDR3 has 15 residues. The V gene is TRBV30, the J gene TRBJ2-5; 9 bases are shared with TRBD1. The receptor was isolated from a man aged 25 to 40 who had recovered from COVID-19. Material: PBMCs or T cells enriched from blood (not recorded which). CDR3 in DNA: TGTGCCTGGACCAAGACAGGGGGGAACCAAGAGACCCAGTACTTC. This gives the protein CAWTKTGGNQETQYF.